The next 7 T cell receptor beta chains were all read from a single sample in a study of blood T cell repertoires in COVID-19. Generated by immunoSEQ multiplex PCR, the TCRdb table keeps only in-frame clones and is missing some. This sample has around 180,000 clones, with roughly 90% found just once. Sequenced: peripheral blood. The source is a man between 70 and 80 years old with active or convalescent COVID-19.

V is TRBV6-5 and J is TRBJ1-1; tentatively, D is TRBD1 (6 bases). The V and J ends lost 8 bases and 1 base respectively, with 17 bases between them. Germline values: CDR1 MNHEY, CDR2 SVGAGI. CDR3 length: 15 amino acids. CDR3 coding DNA: TGTGCCAGCGGTCTGGGGGGGCTGCGGAACACTGAAGCTTTCTTT. Its protein is CASGLGGLRNTEAFF.

The genes are TRBV18 and TRBJ2-1; D is unclear. The germline CDR1 and CDR2 sequences are KGHSH and LQKENI. V dropped 2 bases and J dropped 4 bases, with 6 bases sitting between them. This CDR3 region has 13 residues. CDR3 in amino acids: CASSPGQYNEQFF. The CDR3 DNA follows: TGTGCCAGCTCACCAGGCCAGTACAATGAGCAGTTCTTC.

V gene TRBV7-2 combines with J gene TRBJ2-3, with D tentatively TRBD2 (6 bases). This CDR3 contains 17 residues. Germline-derived CDR1 and CDR2 are SGHTA and FQGNSA. V was cut by 1 base and J by 2 bases, with 16 bases left in between. The chain's CDR3 is CASSLGVRGKITDTQYF. The CDR3 DNA follows: TGTGCCAGCAGCTTAGGGGTGCGGGGAAAGATCACAGATACGCAGTATTTT.

This clone was detected only once. CDR3 in DNA: TGTGCCAGCAGCCTCAACTACGAGCAGTACTTC. It yields the protein CASSLNYEQYF. This chain joins TRBV7-8 and TRBJ2-7; D unresolved. The CDR3 runs to 11 residues. V was pared by 5 bases and J by 3 bases, with 5 bases between. Germline lookup yields CDR1 SGHVS and CDR2 FQNEAQ. Supplemented by reference TRBV7-8 and TRBJ2-7, the full variable domain reads GAGVSQSPRYKVAKRGQDVALRCDPISGHVSLFWYQQALGQGPEFLTYFQNEAQLDKSGLPSDRFFAERPEGSVSTLKIQRTQQEDSAVYLCASSLNYEQYFGPGTRLTVT.

V usage is TRBV25-1 and J usage is TRBJ1-6; D call uncertain. The V end was cut by 6 bases, the J end by 8 bases, with 8 bases between. Per germline, CDR1 MGHDK and CDR2 SYGVNS. The CDR3 length is 12 residues. CDR3 loop: CASSNSYSPLHF. CDR3 in DNA: TGTGCCAGCAGCAACTCTTATTCACCCCTCCACTTT. Full variable domain (missing parts from reference TRBV25-1 and TRBJ1-6): EADIYQTPRYLVIGTGKKITLECSQTMGHDKMYWYQQDPGMELHLIHYSYGVNSTEKGDLSSESTVSRIRTEHFPLTLESARPSHTSQYLCASSNSYSPLHFGNGTRLTVT.

About this clone itself: Other DNA sequences in the sample encode the same CDR3. The genes are TRBV18 and TRBJ2-5; 7 bases map to TRBD1. The V and J ends lost 3 bases and 2 bases, in that order; junction bases with no gene match: 0. The CDR3 has 13 amino acids. CDR1 and CDR2 from the germline V gene are KGHSH and LQKENI. Written as DNA, the CDR3 is TGTGCCAGCTCACCGGGACAGCAAGAGACCCAGTACTTC. Protein sequence: CASSPGQQETQYF.

The chain joins TRBV6-5 to TRBJ1-5; D uncertain. Looked up from germline, CDR1 is MNHEY and CDR2 is SVGAGI. The CDR3 spans 15 residues. The V and J ends lost 6 bases and 4 bases respectively, with 16 bases between them. The CDR3 region is CASRPGPAENQPQHF. The DNA for the CDR3 is TGTGCCAGCAGACCTGGGCCAGCTGAAAATCAGCCCCAGCATTTT.